Listed below are T cell receptor beta chains from one sample, sequenced in a study of beta chain features in type 1 diabetes. Assay used: immunoSEQ multiplex PCR; TCRdb lists only in-frame clones, some missing. The sample records 400,000 or so clones, around 10% being singletons. The specimen was central memory CD4+ T cells from blood. The receptors originated from a man aged 30-40 years with type 1 diabetes. The CDR3 runs from the conserved cysteine through the conserved F or W. Fields, in order: J gene, D gene, V gene, clone size, CDR3 protein, CDR3 DNA. D genes are given only for firm matches. The size entry is marked missing in some rows and otherwise reads once, few, many or a size class.

J gene: TRBJ2-4
D gene: NA
V gene: TRBV9
clone size: few
CDR3 protein: CASSARQYDKNIQYF
CDR3 DNA: TGTGCCAGCAGCGCTCGACAGTATGACAAAAACATTCAGTACTTC

J gene: TRBJ1-2
D gene: NA
V gene: TRBV18
clone size: few
CDR3 protein: CASSPRKDDHGYTF
CDR3 DNA: TGTGCCAGCTCACCACGCAAGGACGACCATGGCTACACCTTC

J gene: TRBJ1-2
D gene: TRBD1
V gene: TRBV7-2
clone size: few
CDR3 protein: CASTTGQRATGYTF
CDR3 DNA: TGTGCCAGCACCACGGGACAGCGGGCTACTGGCTACACCTTC

J gene: TRBJ2-1
D gene: TRBD2
V gene: TRBV9
clone size: NA
CDR3 protein: CASSVAGAGGKYNEQFF
CDR3 DNA: TGTGCCAGCAGCGTAGCTGGAGCGGGAGGCAAATACAATGAGCAGTTCTTC

J gene: TRBJ1-2
D gene: NA
V gene: TRBV7-9
clone size: NA
CDR3 protein: CASTQITGTNIFHYGYTF
CDR3 DNA: TGTGCCAGCACCCAGATCACCGGGACAAATATTTTTCACTATGGCTACACCTTC

J gene: TRBJ1-5
D gene: NA
V gene: TRBV19
clone size: NA
CDR3 protein: CASSMIVGGARAQHF
CDR3 DNA: TGTGCCAGTAGTATGATTGTAGGGGGGGCTCGAGCCCAGCATTTT

J gene: TRBJ1-1
D gene: TRBD1
V gene: TRBV29-1
clone size: few
CDR3 protein: CSVQGQRNTEAFF
CDR3 DNA: TGCAGCGTTCAGGGACAGCGGAACACTGAAGCTTTCTTT

J gene: TRBJ1-4
D gene: NA
V gene: TRBV7-8
clone size: NA
CDR3 protein: CASSPVRVATNEKLFF
CDR3 DNA: TGTGCCAGCAGCCCGGTTCGCGTGGCAACTAATGAAAAACTGTTTTTT

J gene: TRBJ2-1
D gene: NA
V gene: TRBV7-3
clone size: NA
CDR3 protein: CASSQSNLRGPLKRFF
CDR3 DNA: TGCGCCAGCAGCCAAAGTAACTTAAGAGGACCCTTAAAGCGGTTCTTC

J gene: TRBJ2-2
D gene: TRBD2
V gene: TRBV7-9
clone size: few
CDR3 protein: CVSGSSGRPGELFF
CDR3 DNA: TGTGTTTCGGGATCTAGCGGGAGGCCCGGGGAGCTGTTTTTT

J gene: TRBJ1-1
D gene: NA
V gene: TRBV6-1
clone size: few
CDR3 protein: CASSDPDTEAFF
CDR3 DNA: TGTGCCAGCAGTGACCCGGACACTGAAGCTTTCTTT

J gene: TRBJ2-7
D gene: NA
V gene: TRBV10-3
clone size: NA
CDR3 protein: CATLKAGLDEQYF
CDR3 DNA: TGTGCCACTCTAAAGGCAGGGTTGGACGAGCAGTACTTC

J gene: TRBJ2-5
D gene: NA
V gene: TRBV27
clone size: NA
CDR3 protein: CASSLRSAQETQYF
CDR3 DNA: TGTGCCAGCAGTTTAAGGTCAGCCCAAGAGACCCAGTACTTC

J gene: TRBJ2-3
D gene: NA
V gene: TRBV19
clone size: few
CDR3 protein: CASSPRTFSTDTQYF
CDR3 DNA: TGTGCCAGTAGTCCAAGGACCTTTTCGACAGATACGCAGTATTTT

J gene: TRBJ2-7
D gene: NA
V gene: TRBV5-1
clone size: NA
CDR3 protein: CASSFANSYEQYF
CDR3 DNA: TGCGCCAGCAGCTTCGCTAACTCCTACGAGCAGTACTTC

J gene: TRBJ2-5
D gene: NA
V gene: TRBV5-1
clone size: few
CDR3 protein: CASRVAGTTEETQYF
CDR3 DNA: TGCGCCAGCAGAGTGGCCGGAACCACCGAAGAGACCCAGTACTTC

J gene: TRBJ1-1
D gene: TRBD1
V gene: TRBV7-9
clone size: NA
CDR3 protein: CASSHNPGQLNTEAFF
CDR3 DNA: TGTGCCAGCAGCCACAATCCGGGACAGCTAAACACTGAAGCTTTCTTT

J gene: TRBJ2-7
D gene: TRBD2
V gene: TRBV27
clone size: NA
CDR3 protein: CASSSTKPGLADFSSYEQYF
CDR3 DNA: TGTGCCAGCAGTTCGACGAAGCCGGGACTAGCGGATTTCAGCTCCTACGAGCAGTACTTC